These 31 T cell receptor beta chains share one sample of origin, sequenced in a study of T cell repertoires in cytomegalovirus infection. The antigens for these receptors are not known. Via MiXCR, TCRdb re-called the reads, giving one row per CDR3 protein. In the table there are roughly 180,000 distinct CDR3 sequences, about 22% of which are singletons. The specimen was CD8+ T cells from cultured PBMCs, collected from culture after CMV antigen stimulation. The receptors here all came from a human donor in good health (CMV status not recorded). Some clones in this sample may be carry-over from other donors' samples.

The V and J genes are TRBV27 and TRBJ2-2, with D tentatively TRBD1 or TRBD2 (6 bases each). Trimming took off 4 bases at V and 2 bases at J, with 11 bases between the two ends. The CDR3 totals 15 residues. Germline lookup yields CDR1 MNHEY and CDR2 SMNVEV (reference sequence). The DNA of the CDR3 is TGTGCCAGCAGTTGGGGGGCTCTAAACACCGGGGAGCTGTTTTTT. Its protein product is CASSWGALNTGELFF.

The CDR3 coding sequence is TGTGCCAGCAGCCTCGAAGGGGGCTGGAGAGAGACCCAGTACTTC. Amino acid sequence: CASSLEGGWRETQYF. This chain links TRBV7-2 with TRBJ2-5, with 7 nucleotides matching TRBD1. With V trimmed by 5 bases and J by 4 bases, 10 bases remained unmatched. Germline lookup yields CDR1 SGHTA and CDR2 FQGNSA. This CDR3 is 15 amino acids long.

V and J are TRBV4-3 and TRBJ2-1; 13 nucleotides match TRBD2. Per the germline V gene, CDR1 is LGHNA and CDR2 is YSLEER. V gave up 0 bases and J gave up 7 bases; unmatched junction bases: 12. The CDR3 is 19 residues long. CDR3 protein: CASSQDWRLAGGRENEQFF. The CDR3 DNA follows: TGCGCCAGCAGCCAAGATTGGAGACTAGCGGGGGGTAGGGAGAATGAGCAGTTCTTC.

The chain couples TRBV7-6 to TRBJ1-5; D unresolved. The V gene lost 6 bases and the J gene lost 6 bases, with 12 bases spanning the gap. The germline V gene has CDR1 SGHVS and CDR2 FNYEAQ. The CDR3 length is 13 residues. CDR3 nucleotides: TGTGCCAGCAGTTCAAGTAGAACTCAGCCCCAGCATTTT. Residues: CASSSSRTQPQHF.

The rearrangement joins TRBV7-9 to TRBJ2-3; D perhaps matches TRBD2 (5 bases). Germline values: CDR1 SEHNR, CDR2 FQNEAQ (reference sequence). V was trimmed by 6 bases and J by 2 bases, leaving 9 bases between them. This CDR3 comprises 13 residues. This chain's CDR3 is CASSPGLTDTQYF. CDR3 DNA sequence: TGTGCCAGCAGTCCTGGACTCACAGATACGCAGTATTTT.

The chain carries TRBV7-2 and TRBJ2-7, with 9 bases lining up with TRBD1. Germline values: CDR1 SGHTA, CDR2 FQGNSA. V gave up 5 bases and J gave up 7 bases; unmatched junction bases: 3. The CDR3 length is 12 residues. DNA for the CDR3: TGTGCCAGCAGCCGGGACAGGGAAGAGCAGTACTTC. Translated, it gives CASSRDREEQYF.

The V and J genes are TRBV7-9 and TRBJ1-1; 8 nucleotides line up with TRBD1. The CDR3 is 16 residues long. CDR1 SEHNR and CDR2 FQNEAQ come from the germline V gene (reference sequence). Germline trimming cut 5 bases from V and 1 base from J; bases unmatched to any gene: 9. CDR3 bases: TGTGCCAGCAGCCACAGACAGGGGAGAGAGAACACTGAAGCTTTCTTT. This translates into CASSHRQGRENTEAFF.

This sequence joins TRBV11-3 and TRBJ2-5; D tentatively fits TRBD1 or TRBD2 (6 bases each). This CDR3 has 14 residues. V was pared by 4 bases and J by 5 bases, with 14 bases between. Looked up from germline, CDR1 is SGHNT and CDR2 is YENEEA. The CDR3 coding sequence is TGTGCCAGCAGCTCGGGGGCAGGGGTGGAGACCCAGTACTTC. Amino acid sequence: CASSSGAGVETQYF.

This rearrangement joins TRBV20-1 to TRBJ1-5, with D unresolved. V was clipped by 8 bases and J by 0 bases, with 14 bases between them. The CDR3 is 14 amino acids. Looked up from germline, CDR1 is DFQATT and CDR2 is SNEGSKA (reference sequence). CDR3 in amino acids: CSSRTPDSNQPQHF. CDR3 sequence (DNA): TGCAGTTCCCGAACGCCAGATAGCAATCAGCCCCAGCATTTT.

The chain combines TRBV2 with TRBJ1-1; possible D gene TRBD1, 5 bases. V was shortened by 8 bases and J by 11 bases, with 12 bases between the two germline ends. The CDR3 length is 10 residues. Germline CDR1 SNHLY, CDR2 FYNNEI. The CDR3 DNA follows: TGTGCCAGCGGGGGTACTGCGGCTTTCTTT. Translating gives CASGGTAAFF.

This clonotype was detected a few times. This CDR3 reads CASSQDVRETQYF. The CDR3 nucleotides read TGCGCCAGCAGCCAAGATGTTAGGGAGACCCAGTACTTC. The chain links TRBV4-3 to TRBJ2-5; D remains unclear. The CDR3 loop spans 13 amino acids. V was cut by 0 bases and J by 5 bases, with 7 bases left in between. Germline lookup yields CDR1 LGHNA and CDR2 YSLEER.

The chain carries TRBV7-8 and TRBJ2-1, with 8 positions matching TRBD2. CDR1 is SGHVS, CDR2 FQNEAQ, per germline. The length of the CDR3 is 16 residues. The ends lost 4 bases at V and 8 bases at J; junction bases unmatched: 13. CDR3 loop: CASSSGGTRIVDEQFF. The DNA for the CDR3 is TGTGCCAGCAGCTCGGGTGGGACTAGGATAGTGGATGAGCAGTTCTTC.

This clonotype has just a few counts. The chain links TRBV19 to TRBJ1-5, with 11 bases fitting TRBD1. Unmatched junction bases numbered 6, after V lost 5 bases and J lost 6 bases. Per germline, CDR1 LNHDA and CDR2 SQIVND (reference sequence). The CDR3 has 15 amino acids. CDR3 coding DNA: TGTGCCAGTAGTCCGAGGACAGGGGGCCGTCAGCCCCAGCATTTT. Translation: CASSPRTGGRQPQHF.

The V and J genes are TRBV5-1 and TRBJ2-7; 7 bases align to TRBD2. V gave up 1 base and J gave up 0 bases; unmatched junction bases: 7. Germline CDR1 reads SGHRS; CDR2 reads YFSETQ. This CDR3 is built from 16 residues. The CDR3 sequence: CASSLRAGTYSYEQYF. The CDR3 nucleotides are TGCGCCAGCAGCTTGAGAGCGGGGACCTACTCCTACGAGCAGTACTTC. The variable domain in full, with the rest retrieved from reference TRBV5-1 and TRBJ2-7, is KAGVTQTPRYLIKTRGQQVTLSCSPISGHRSVSWYQQTPGQGLQFLFEYFSETQRNKGNFPGRFSGRQFSNSRSEMNVSTLELGDSALYLCASSLRAGTYSYEQYFGPGTRLTVT.

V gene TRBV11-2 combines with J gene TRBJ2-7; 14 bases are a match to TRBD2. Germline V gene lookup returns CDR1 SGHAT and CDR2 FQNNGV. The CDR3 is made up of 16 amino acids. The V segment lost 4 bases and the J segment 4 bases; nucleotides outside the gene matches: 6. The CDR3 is CASSSRTSGGSYEQYF. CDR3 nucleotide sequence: TGTGCCAGCAGCTCCCGGACTAGCGGGGGGTCTTACGAGCAGTACTTC.

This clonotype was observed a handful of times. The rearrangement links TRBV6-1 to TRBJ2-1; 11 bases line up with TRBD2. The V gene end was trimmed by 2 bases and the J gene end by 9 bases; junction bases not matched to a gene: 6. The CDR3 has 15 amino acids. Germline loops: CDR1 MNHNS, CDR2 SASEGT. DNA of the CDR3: TGTGCCAGCAGTGAAAGCGGACTAGCGGGTTTTGAGCAGTTCTTC. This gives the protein CASSESGLAGFEQFF.

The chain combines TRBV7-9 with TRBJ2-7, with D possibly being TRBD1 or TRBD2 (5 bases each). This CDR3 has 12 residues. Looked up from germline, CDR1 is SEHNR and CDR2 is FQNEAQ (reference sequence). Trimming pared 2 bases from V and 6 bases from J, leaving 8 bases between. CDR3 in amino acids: CASSLLGVEQYF. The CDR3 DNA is TGTGCCAGCAGCTTATTGGGGGTCGAGCAGTACTTC.

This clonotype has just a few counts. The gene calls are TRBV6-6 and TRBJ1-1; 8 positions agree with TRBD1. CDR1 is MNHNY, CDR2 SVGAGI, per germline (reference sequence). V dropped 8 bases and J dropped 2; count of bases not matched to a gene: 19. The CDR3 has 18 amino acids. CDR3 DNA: TGTGCCAGCCGTTCCCCCTGGGACAGGAAAACCTTTAACACTGAAGCTTTCTTT. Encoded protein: CASRSPWDRKTFNTEAFF.

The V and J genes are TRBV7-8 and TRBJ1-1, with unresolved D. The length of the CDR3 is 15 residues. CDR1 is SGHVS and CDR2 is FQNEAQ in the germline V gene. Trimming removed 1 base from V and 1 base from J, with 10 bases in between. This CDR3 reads CASSLGPMTNTEAFF. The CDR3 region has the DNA TGTGCCAGCAGCTTAGGGCCGATGACGAACACTGAAGCTTTCTTT.

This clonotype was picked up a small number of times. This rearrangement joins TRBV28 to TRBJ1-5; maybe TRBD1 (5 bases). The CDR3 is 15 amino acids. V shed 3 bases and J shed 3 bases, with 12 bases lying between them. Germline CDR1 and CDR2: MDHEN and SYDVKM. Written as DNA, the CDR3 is TGTGCCAGCAGTTTCGGGCGGGGCTACAATCAGCCCCAGCATTTT. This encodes CASSFGRGYNQPQHF.

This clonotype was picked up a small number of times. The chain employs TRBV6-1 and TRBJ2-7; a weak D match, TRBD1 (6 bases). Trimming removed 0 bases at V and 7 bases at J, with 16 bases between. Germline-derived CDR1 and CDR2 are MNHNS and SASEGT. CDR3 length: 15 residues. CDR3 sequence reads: CASSEATGPVEEQYF. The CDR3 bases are TGTGCCAGCAGTGAAGCAACAGGGCCGGTGGAAGAGCAGTACTTC.

Written as DNA, the CDR3 is TGTGCCAGCAAACTACTAGCGGGGGGTCAAGAGCAGTTCTTC. Its translation is CASKLLAGGQEQFF. The gene calls are TRBV6-5 and TRBJ2-1; 12 positions match TRBD2. CDR1 and CDR2 from the germline V gene are MNHEY and SVGAGI. Trimming took 7 bases from V and 10 from J; bases not matched to a gene: 8. This CDR3 is built from 14 residues.

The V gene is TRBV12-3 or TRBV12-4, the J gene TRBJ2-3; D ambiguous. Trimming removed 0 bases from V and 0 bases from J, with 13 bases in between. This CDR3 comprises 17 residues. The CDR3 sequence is CASSLAVMRPSTDTQYF. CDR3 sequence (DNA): TGTGCCAGCAGTTTAGCGGTAATGAGACCCAGCACAGATACGCAGTATTTT.

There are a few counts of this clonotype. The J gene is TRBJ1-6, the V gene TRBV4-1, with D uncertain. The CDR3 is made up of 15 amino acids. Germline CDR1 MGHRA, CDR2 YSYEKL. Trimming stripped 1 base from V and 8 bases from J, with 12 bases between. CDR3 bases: TGCGCCAGCAGCCAAGGCTTTGGGTTACATTCACCCCTCCACTTT. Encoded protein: CASSQGFGLHSPLHF.

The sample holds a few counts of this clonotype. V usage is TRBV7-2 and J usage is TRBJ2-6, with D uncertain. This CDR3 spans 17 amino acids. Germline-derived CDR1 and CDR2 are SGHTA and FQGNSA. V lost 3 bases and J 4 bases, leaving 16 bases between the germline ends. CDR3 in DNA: TGTGCCAGCAGCTTGGGTGTGTTCGGGTTCGGGGCCAACGTCCTGACTTTC. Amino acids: CASSLGVFGFGANVLTF.

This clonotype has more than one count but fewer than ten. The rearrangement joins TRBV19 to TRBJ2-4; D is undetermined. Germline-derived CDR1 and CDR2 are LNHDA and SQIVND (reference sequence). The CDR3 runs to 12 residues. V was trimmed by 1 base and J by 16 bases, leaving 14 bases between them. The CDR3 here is CASSIANSGHYF. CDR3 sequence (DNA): TGTGCCAGTAGTATAGCTAATTCGGGTCATTACTTC.

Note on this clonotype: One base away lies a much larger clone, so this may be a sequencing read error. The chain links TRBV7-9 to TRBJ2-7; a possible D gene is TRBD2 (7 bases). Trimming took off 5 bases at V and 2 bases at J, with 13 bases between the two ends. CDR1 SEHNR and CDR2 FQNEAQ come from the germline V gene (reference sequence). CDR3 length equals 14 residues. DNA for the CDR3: TGTGCCAGCAGCCCCCGGGGGGCCGCCTACGAGCAGTACTTC. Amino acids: CASSPRGAAYEQYF.

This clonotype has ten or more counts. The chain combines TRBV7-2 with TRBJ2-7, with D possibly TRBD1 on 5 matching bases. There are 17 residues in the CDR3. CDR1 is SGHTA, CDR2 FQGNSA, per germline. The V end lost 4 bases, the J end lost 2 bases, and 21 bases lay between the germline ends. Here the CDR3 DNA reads TGTGCCAGCAGCTCCTCCAGGTCAGGGATGGCAACCTACGAGCAGTACTTC. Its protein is CASSSSRSGMATYEQYF.

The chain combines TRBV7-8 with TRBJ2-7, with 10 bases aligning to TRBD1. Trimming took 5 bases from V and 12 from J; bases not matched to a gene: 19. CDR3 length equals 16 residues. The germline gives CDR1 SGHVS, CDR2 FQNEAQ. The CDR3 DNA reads TGTGCCAGCAGCCATCCCGTCGGGACAGGGGTCGTGGGGGTGTACTTC. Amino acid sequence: CASSHPVGTGVVGVYF.

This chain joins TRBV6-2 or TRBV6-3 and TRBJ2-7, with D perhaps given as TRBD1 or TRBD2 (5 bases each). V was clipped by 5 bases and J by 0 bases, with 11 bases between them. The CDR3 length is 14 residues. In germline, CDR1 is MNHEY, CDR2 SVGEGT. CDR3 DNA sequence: TGTGCCAGCAGTGGGACCCTCAGCTCCTACGAGCAGTACTTC. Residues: CASSGTLSSYEQYF.

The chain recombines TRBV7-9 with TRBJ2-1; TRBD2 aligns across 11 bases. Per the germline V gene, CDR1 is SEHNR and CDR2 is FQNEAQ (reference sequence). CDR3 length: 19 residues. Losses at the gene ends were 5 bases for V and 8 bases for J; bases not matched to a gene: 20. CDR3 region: CASSPIPGLAVAVWHEQFF. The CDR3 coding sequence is TGTGCCAGCAGCCCGATTCCGGGACTAGCGGTGGCCGTCTGGCATGAGCAGTTCTTC.